This T cell receptor (beta chain) was obtained from a study of Graves' ophthalmopathy and Graves' hyperthyroidism (dated by TCRdb to the late 2010s). Background for the entire study: Hyperthyroidism was defined as stable when no progression to ophthalmopathy occurred within 18 months of follow-up. An independent validation cohort comprised about 20 hyperthyroidism patients and about 16 patients who later progressed from hyperthyroidism to ophthalmopathy. The study used signatures of the TCR beta repertoire to tell Graves' ophthalmopathy apart from Graves' hyperthyroidism and to predict which patients would progress to ophthalmopathy. Following sample collection, hyperthyroidism patients were given methimazole at a starting dose of 30 mg daily, and ophthalmopathy patients were given high-dose intravenous methylprednisolone. In total, 135 blood samples were TCR-sequenced: 40 to 45 ophthalmopathy, some 72 hyperthyroidism and roughly 17 hyperthyroidism-to-ophthalmopathy patients. In over 5 hyperthyroidism patients, the T-cell repertoire of thyroid tissue was compared with the T-cell repertoire of blood. A discovery set of 100 patients (roughly 41 ophthalmopathy, 55 to 60 stable hyperthyroidism) was enrolled to explore V-J signatures distinguishing ophthalmopathy from hyperthyroidism.

For repertoire sequencing, TCR beta CDR3 regions were amplified from RNA transcripts. A first-round RT-PCR used HTBI primers with the Qiagen OneStep RT-PCR kit, followed by a second-round multiplex PCR, size selection and purification. Libraries were sequenced paired-end with 100 bp reads on an Illumina HiSeq2000. The authors' pipeline ran thus. SOAPnuke was used to process the reads, throwing out any read that had adapters, had uncalled bases, had a mean Phred below 15, or lacked an exact constant-primer or identifier match. High-quality paired reads were merged with COPE v1.2.5. Unique nucleotide sequences were defined as clonotypes and aligned to IMGT TRB V, D and J references using MiTCR v1.1. The analysis was limited to V-J combinations with a frequency above 0.0001, which together covered about 99% of the repertoires. For each V-J combination, a TCR clonal expansion and chaos score was defined as F50 clonal expansion divided by the chaos observed in the TCRdist matrix. Welch's t-statistics and random forest were used to narrow the features down to about twelve V-J combinations, which were then fed into a naive Bayes classifier. Thyroid-blood repertoire similarity was quantified with the Morisita-Horn index. TCRdb trimmed the raw reads at Q25, called clones with MiXCR and kept productive beta chains. Identical CDR3 proteins give one entry, which carries the most common genes and DNA. The V and J calls follow TCRdb's processing rather than the paper's. Across this sample there are more than 1,000,000 distinct CDR3 sequences, with about 40% seen only once. The top ten hold 8.5% to 14% of the sample.

Hyperthyroidism patients were newly diagnosed, with disease duration under 2 months, and aged 18 to 65 years. Anyone with other autoimmune diseases, uncontrolled infections, pregnancy or lactation was excluded from the study. Clinical symptoms, serum thyroxine, TRAb, thyroid ultrasound and orbital computed tomography formed the basis of the diagnosis. Trizol reagent was used to extract the total RNA, and its quality was then checked on an Agilent 2100 Bioanalyzer. Points the paper makes about the study in general: In validation, the model predicted ophthalmopathy progression with about 70% sensitivity and roughly 72% specificity; eleven to twelve predicted patients were CT-confirmed with GO in a median of roughly 6.8 months. No statistical method was used to predetermine the sample size, and group allocation was not hidden from the investigators. In cross-validation, the 13-signature model distinguished ophthalmopathy from stable hyperthyroidism with approximately 90% sensitivity and around 83% specificity, while in the test set the corresponding values were about 80% and 75%. Most expanded thyroid clonotypes with a frequency above 0.001 also appeared in blood, which suggests that blood repertoires may reflect the immune response in the thyroid.

This clonotype was counted ten times or more. There is no known antigen for this receptor. No clone much larger than this one lies a single base away; base qualities are absent. Relative to germline, V is 7 bases shorter and J is 7 bases shorter, with 14 bases between their ends. Including cysteine and phenylalanine, the CDR3 has 14 amino acids. Only the CDR3 DNA is retained, 42 bases long and in frame from the first base. The chain joins TRBV12-3 or TRBV12-4 to TRBJ1-6; possibly the D gene is TRBD1, per 5 matching bases. Sequenced input: peripheral blood or thyroid tissue (not recorded which). This receptor was identified in an adult man with Graves' hyperthyroidism. The nucleotides are TGTGCCAGCATTACCGACAGTGAAAATTCACCCCTCCACTTT. The encoded protein is CASITDSENSPLHF.